Presented here are 5 T cell receptor beta chains from one specimen sequenced in a study of control samples from healthy donors and cancer patients. Method: immunoSEQ multiplex PCR; TCRdb's copy keeps in-frame clones and lacks some. The sample holds about 140,000 clones; 80% to 90% are singletons and the top ten take about 9%. Sequencing used blood. The receptors shown here come from a woman aged 25 to 45 in good health.

The rearrangement joins TRBV28 to TRBJ2-7; the match to TRBD2 covers 8 bases. This CDR3 spans 13 amino acids. V shed 8 bases, J shed 2 bases, and the junction held 5 bases outside the gene matches. Looked up from germline, CDR1 is MDHEN and CDR2 is SYDVKM. DNA for the CDR3: TGTGCCAGCGGCGAGCGGGAGACCTACGAGCAGTACTTC. Protein product: CASGERETYEQYF.

This clone was picked up a small number of times. The chain combines TRBV24-1 with TRBJ1-2; D is possibly TRBD1 (5 bases). V lost 9 bases, J lost 4 bases, and 11 bases lay in between. The CDR3 consists of 12 residues. Germline V gene sequence: CDR1 KGHDR, CDR2 SFDVKD. The CDR3 sequence: CATGDGIYGYTF. The DNA for the CDR3 is TGTGCCACCGGGGACGGGATCTATGGCTACACCTTC.

V and J are TRBV5-1 and TRBJ2-2; the match to TRBD2 covers 14 bases. Trimming removed 2 bases from V and 2 bases from J; junction bases left unmatched: 5. Per germline, CDR1 SGHRS and CDR2 YFSETQ. The CDR3 has 18 residues. The CDR3 region is CASSLRLAGGLNTGELFF. The CDR3, as DNA: TGCGCCAGCAGCTTAAGACTAGCGGGAGGGCTAAACACCGGGGAGCTGTTTTTT.

This chain links TRBV9 with TRBJ1-1; D call uncertain. This CDR3 has 15 residues. Trimming removed 3 bases from V and 6 bases from J, with 18 bases in between. Germline lookup yields CDR1 SGDLS and CDR2 YYNGEE. This CDR3 reads CASSAGGGLRAEAFF. DNA for the CDR3: TGTGCCAGCAGCGCGGGAGGAGGATTGAGGGCTGAAGCTTTCTTT.

V usage is TRBV3-1 (or the pseudogene TRBV3-2) and J usage is TRBJ1-6, with 8 nucleotides matching TRBD1. The CDR3 runs 16 residues. J lost 10 bases, V lost 4 bases, and 12 bases had no gene match. Germline V gene lookup returns CDR1 LGHDT and CDR2 YNNKEL (reference sequence). The CDR3 here is CASSRNGQGMGSPLHF. As DNA, the CDR3 is TGTGCCAGCAGCCGGAACGGACAGGGAATGGGGTCACCCCTCCACTTT.